This T cell receptor (beta chain) was retrieved from a study of cytomegalovirus exposure and HLA in healthy donors. Healthy individuals who donated bone marrow served as the donors. The PCR contained 60 Vbeta and 13 Jbeta primers. Clones were sequenced by immunoSEQ multiplex PCR, and TCRdb holds only the in-frame ones, with some missing. The profile shows about 130,000 clones, around 77% of them singletons. The CDR3 runs 14 residues. V lost 5 bases, J lost 7 bases, and 7 bases stayed unmatched. Per germline, CDR1 MNHEY and CDR2 SMNVEV (reference sequence). This chain joins TRBV27 and TRBJ1-1; 10 nucleotides match TRBD1. Sequenced input: PBMCs. The sequence was collected from a man in his thirties or forties in good health and CMV-seronegative. The chain's CDR3 is CASSPYRDRGEAFF. CDR3 coding DNA: TGTGCCAGCAGTCCTTACCGGGACAGGGGTGAAGCTTTCTTT.